The 14 T cell receptor beta chains presented below share a single source sample, sequenced in a study of shared clonotypes between healthy human individuals. Clones were sequenced by immunoSEQ multiplex PCR, and TCRdb holds only the in-frame ones, with some missing. The sample has hundreds of thousands of clones, around 78% seen once. What was sequenced was PBMCs. These TCRs come from a middle-aged woman in good health. Some clones in this sample may be carry-over from other donors' samples.

This chain uses TRBV25-1 with TRBJ2-7; D not certain. CDR3 size: 14 residues. Germline V gene data show CDR1 as MGHDK and CDR2 as SYGVNS. Between the trimmed V and J ends, which lost 6 bases and 4 bases, there was a span of 16 bases. The CDR3 coding sequence is TGTGCCAGCAGCATCTCGGAGAGTAGGTACGAGCAGTACTTC. Translated: CASSISESRYEQYF.

The V gene is TRBV28, the J gene TRBJ1-5; no firm D call. This CDR3 comprises 13 residues. Germline V gene lookup returns CDR1 MDHEN and CDR2 SYDVKM. The germline V and J ends were trimmed by 7 bases and 5 bases, with 12 bases remaining between them. CDR3 sequence: CASTLRVYQPQHF. Written as DNA, the CDR3 is TGTGCCAGCACCCTAAGAGTCTATCAGCCCCAGCATTTT.

This rearrangement joins TRBV19 to TRBJ2-2; maybe TRBD1 (6 bases). Germline V CDR1 and CDR2: LNHDA, SQIVND (reference sequence). There are 16 residues in the CDR3. The V and J ends lost 5 bases and 1 base respectively, with 14 bases between them. The CDR3 nucleotides read TGTGCCAGTAGTTGGTGGGGGACATTGAACACCGGGGAGCTGTTTTTT. Its protein is CASSWWGTLNTGELFF.

The chain has TRBV9 and TRBJ2-5, with D possibly matching TRBD2 (6 bases). The CDR3 runs to 15 residues. Germline CDR1 and CDR2: SGDLS and YYNGEE. V dropped 3 bases and J dropped 4 bases, with 16 bases sitting between them. The CDR3 region is CASSAFAGNRETQYF. CDR3 sequence (DNA): TGTGCCAGCAGCGCCTTTGCGGGAAACCGAGAGACCCAGTACTTC.

J is TRBJ2-1 and V is TRBV29-1, with TRBD2 matching 7 bases. Germline V gene data show CDR1 as SQVTM and CDR2 as ANQGSEA. The J segment lost 9 bases and the V segment lost 3 bases, leaving 5 bases of the junction unmatched. The CDR3 has 12 residues. For the CDR3, the DNA is TGCAGCGTTGACCTAGGACTAGTTGAGCAGTTCTTC. Amino acids: CSVDLGLVEQFF.

With regard to this clone: Other DNA sequences in the sample encode the same CDR3. The gene calls are TRBV29-1 and TRBJ1-1; 8 bases match TRBD1. The germline gives CDR1 SQVTM, CDR2 ANQGSEA. V lost 0 bases, J lost 4 bases, and 1 base stayed unmatched. This CDR3 contains 13 residues. The CDR3 nucleotides are TGCAGCGTTGAAGAGACAGGGGTCACTGAAGCTTTCTTT. Translation gives CSVEETGVTEAFF.

The chain recombines TRBV29-1 with TRBJ2-5, with a possible D match to TRBD2 (5 bases). The J call may be faulty, since TRBJ2-7 better matches the DNA end. The CDR3 totals 13 residues. Germline-derived CDR1 and CDR2 are SQVTM and ANQGSEA. CDR3 in DNA: TGCAGCGTTGAAGATCCGGGGACCTACGAGCAGTACTTC. Its protein product is CSVEDPGTYEQYF.

The J gene is TRBJ2-7, the V gene TRBV10-1, with a tentative D call TRBD2 (6 bases). CDR3 length: 16 amino acids. With 5 bases removed from V and 10 bases from J, the gap between germline ends came to 27 bases. From germline, CDR1 is WNHNN and CDR2 SYGVQD (reference sequence). The CDR3 DNA is TGCGCCAGCAGTCCCTGCGGCGGGAACCCCCCCGGAAAACAGTACTTC. Translating gives CASSPCGGNPPGKQYF.

The DNA of the CDR3 is TGCAGCGTTGTGATCCAGGGCCACGAGCAGTACTTC. Translating it yields CSVVIQGHEQYF. The V call is TRBV29-1, the J call TRBJ2-7; tentatively, D is TRBD1 (5 bases). With 4 bases removed from V and 5 bases from J, the gap between germline ends came to 12 bases. From germline, CDR1 is SQVTM and CDR2 ANQGSEA. The length of the CDR3 is 12 residues.

CDR3 nucleotide sequence: TGTGCCAGCAGCCTGAGCGGCGGAGCTTTCTTT. Protein product: CASSLSGGAFF. V is TRBV28 and J is TRBJ1-1; no firm D call. CDR1 is MDHEN, CDR2 SYDVKM, per germline. The CDR3 consists of 11 residues. Trimming pared 6 bases from V and 10 bases from J, leaving 12 bases between.

The rearrangement links TRBV7-9 to TRBJ2-1; D is undetermined. V was cut by 2 bases and J by 7 bases, with 6 bases left in between. CDR3 length: 12 residues. Germline-derived CDR1 and CDR2 are SEHNR and FQNEAQ (reference sequence). CDR3: CASSLSVNEQFF. In DNA, the CDR3 is TGTGCCAGCAGCTTAAGCGTTAATGAGCAGTTCTTC.

Note on this clone: A far larger clone is a single base away, which makes a read error likely. V gene TRBV4-3 combines with J gene TRBJ2-5, with D possibly matching TRBD2 (5 bases). Trimming took 4 bases from V and 2 from J, leaving 8 bases between them. Germline V lookup: CDR1 LGHNA, CDR2 YSLEER. The CDR3 is made up of 13 amino acids. The CDR3 region has the DNA TGCGCCAGCAGCCTTCGGGGACAAGAGACCCAGTACTTC. Protein sequence: CASSLRGQETQYF.

This clone came up a few times. This chain uses TRBV27 with TRBJ2-1, with D tentatively TRBD2 (6 bases). Per the germline V gene, CDR1 is MNHEY and CDR2 is SMNVEV (reference sequence). The V gene lost 3 bases and the J gene lost 7 bases, with 13 bases spanning the gap. This CDR3 has 14 amino acids. CDR3 in amino acids: CASSLAGTRNEQFF. The CDR3 DNA reads TGTGCCAGCAGTTTGGCGGGAACGAGGAATGAGCAGTTCTTC.

As regards this clone: Other DNA sequences within the sample encode an identical CDR3. The CDR3 sequence is CASSRDRQETQYF. CDR3 bases: TGTGCCAGCAGCCGGGACAGGCAAGAGACCCAGTACTTC. The chain combines TRBV2 with TRBJ2-5; TRBD1 agrees at 8 bases. Germline V gives CDR1 SNHLY, CDR2 FYNNEI. The V gene end was trimmed by 6 bases and the J gene end by 2 bases; junction bases not matched to a gene: 2. The CDR3 loop spans 13 amino acids.